Following are 21 T cell receptor beta chains from one sample sequenced in a study of cytomegalovirus exposure and HLA in healthy donors. The PCR employed 60 Vbeta primers together with 13 Jbeta primers. TCRdb keeps only in-frame clones here, not all; method: immunoSEQ multiplex PCR. Seen here are 90,000 to 140,000 clones, roughly 15% observed once, and the top ten hold more than 0.8%. The sequenced sample was PBMCs. The receptor source for this set is a female donor in good health and CMV-seronegative.

This clone was seen only a few times. The J gene is TRBJ2-7, the V gene TRBV13; perhaps TRBD2 as D (6 bases). This CDR3 is 15 amino acids long. The ends were cut back, 2 bases at V and 2 bases at J, with 13 bases in the middle. In germline, CDR1 is PRHDT, CDR2 FYEKMQ (reference sequence). The CDR3 spells CASSLRGFVTYEQYF. CDR3 sequence (DNA): TGTGCCAGCAGCTTACGGGGGTTTGTAACCTACGAGCAGTACTTC.

This clone was seen more than once but under ten times. The chain joins TRBV7-9 to TRBJ2-1; tentative D call: TRBD2 (6 bases). Germline lookup yields CDR1 SEHNR and CDR2 FQNEAQ (reference sequence). The CDR3 spans 17 residues. V was clipped by 5 bases and J by 1 base, with 18 bases between them. In DNA form, the CDR3 reads TGTGCCAGCAGCCTATTGACCTCCCGGGGGTCCTACAATGAGCAGTTCTTC. This sequence encodes CASSLLTSRGSYNEQFF.

A few counts support this clone. The CDR3 loop is CASSIFPSTEAFF. CDR3 DNA: TGTGCCAGCAGCATATTTCCGAGCACTGAAGCTTTCTTT. The gene calls are TRBV7-9 and TRBJ1-1; D unresolved. From germline, CDR1 is SEHNR and CDR2 FQNEAQ (reference sequence). V was shortened by 5 bases and J by 4 bases, with 11 bases between the two germline ends. CDR3 size: 13 residues.

This rearrangement joins TRBV28 to TRBJ2-5, with 12 bases fitting TRBD2. This CDR3 comprises 16 residues. The trim removed 3 bases at V and 5 bases at J, leaving 7 bases unmatched. The germline V gene encodes CDR1 MDHEN and CDR2 SYDVKM. CDR3 loop: CASSLGTSGPGETQYF. CDR3 bases: TGTGCCAGCAGTTTGGGGACTAGCGGGCCGGGGGAGACCCAGTACTTC.

J is TRBJ1-5 and V is TRBV19; no clear D. The CDR3 contains 14 residues. Looked up from germline, CDR1 is LNHDA and CDR2 is SQIVND (reference sequence). The V end was cut by 1 base, the J end by 3 bases, with 7 bases between. CDR3 amino acids: CASSIAQNNQPQHF. In DNA, the CDR3 is TGTGCCAGTAGTATAGCTCAGAACAATCAGCCCCAGCATTTT. The full variable domain, its missing parts supplied by reference TRBV19 and TRBJ1-5, is DGGITQSPKYLFRKEGQNVTLSCEQNLNHDAMYWYRQDPGQGLRLIYYSQIVNDFQKGDIAEGYSVSREKKESFPLTVTSAQKNPTAFYLCASSIAQNNQPQHFGDGTRLSIL.

The chain combines TRBV7-9 with TRBJ2-5; D gene uncertain. Germline values: CDR1 SEHNR, CDR2 FQNEAQ (reference sequence). The CDR3 runs 12 residues. V lost 4 bases, J lost 5 bases, and 8 bases lay in between. The CDR3 sequence: CASSSVRETQYF. Here the CDR3 DNA reads TGTGCCAGCAGCTCTGTACGGGAGACCCAGTACTTC.

The chain recombines TRBV5-1 with TRBJ1-6; possibly TRBD1 for D (6 bases). The germline CDR1 and CDR2 sequences are SGHRS and YFSETQ. Between the trimmed V and J ends, which lost 4 bases and 0 bases, there was a span of 11 bases. This CDR3 contains 16 residues. Written as DNA, the CDR3 is TGCGCCAGCAGCCTACAGGGTAGCTCCTATAATTCACCCCTCCACTTT. Translation gives CASSLQGSSYNSPLHF.

This clone was recorded a few times. The V and J genes are TRBV29-1 and TRBJ2-4, with 13 positions matching TRBD2. J was trimmed by 8 bases and V by 4 bases; bases with no gene match: 2. CDR1 is SQVTM and CDR2 is ANQGSEA in the germline V gene. This CDR3 region has 13 residues. As DNA, the CDR3 is TGCAGCGTTGTAGGACTAGCGGGAGACATTCAGTACTTC. This sequence encodes CSVVGLAGDIQYF.

This chain connects TRBV19 to TRBJ1-5, with TRBD1 as a possible D gene (5 bases). The CDR3 is made up of 17 amino acids. V lost 0 bases to trimming and J lost 3 bases, with 15 bases between them. Germline CDR1 reads LNHDA; CDR2 reads SQIVND (reference sequence). The CDR3 reads CASSIDVGRAFNQPQHF. The DNA of the CDR3 is TGTGCCAGTAGTATAGATGTGGGCAGGGCTTTCAATCAGCCCCAGCATTTT.

The chain employs TRBV5-6 and TRBJ2-7, with 9 bases identical to TRBD1. In germline, CDR1 is SGHDT, CDR2 YYEEEE. The CDR3 length is 15 residues. Trimming at V came to 2 bases and at J to 0 bases, leaving 3 bases not matched to a gene. CDR3 nucleotides: TGTGCCAGCAGCTTTGGGACAGGGCTCTCCTACGAGCAGTACTTC. It specifies CASSFGTGLSYEQYF.

The sample holds a few counts of this clone. CDR3 region: CASSLASGSKGAQYF. In DNA form, the CDR3 reads TGTGCCAGCAGCTTAGCTAGCGGGAGCAAGGGGGCCCAGTACTTC. The chain uses TRBV7-2 and TRBJ2-5, with 9 bases lining up with TRBD2. This CDR3 region has 15 residues. The V segment lost 0 bases and the J segment 9 bases; nucleotides outside the gene matches: 8. CDR1 and CDR2 (germline): SGHTA, FQGNSA.

This chain connects TRBV19 to TRBJ1-5; 8 bases fit TRBD1. Germline CDR1 LNHDA, CDR2 SQIVND (reference sequence). The trim removed 5 bases at V and 4 bases at J, leaving 19 bases unmatched. This CDR3 contains 19 residues. The CDR3 DNA reads as TGTGCCAGTAGTTCAACTCCCGGGACAGGCCAAAGACCGAATCAGCCCCAGCATTTT. Translating it yields CASSSTPGTGQRPNQPQHF.

V gene TRBV7-9 combines with J gene TRBJ1-1; unclear D gene. The CDR3 length is 15 residues. CDR1 is SEHNR and CDR2 is FQNEAQ in the germline V gene (reference sequence). The ends were cut back, 1 base at V and 0 bases at J, with 9 bases in the middle. As DNA, the CDR3 is TGTGCCAGCAGCTTAGATGGTAACATGAACACTGAAGCTTTCTTT. This codes for CASSLDGNMNTEAFF. Looking up the rest from reference TRBV7-9 and TRBJ1-1 gives the full variable domain: DTGVSQNPRHKITKRGQNVTFRCDPISEHNRLYWYRQTLGQGPEFLTYFQNEAQLEKSRLLSDRFSAERPKGSFSTLEIQRTEQGDSAMYLCASSLDGNMNTEAFFGQGTRLTVV.

This clone was seen a handful of times. CDR3: CAISDIGTGGDGYTF. As DNA, the CDR3 is TGTGCCATCAGTGATATAGGGACAGGGGGCGATGGCTACACCTTC. The gene calls are TRBV10-3 and TRBJ1-2; 12 nucleotides align to TRBD1. The CDR3 runs to 15 residues. The ends lost 3 bases at V and 6 bases at J; junction bases unmatched: 5. Germline assignment: CDR1 ENHRY and CDR2 SYGVKD.

This chain links TRBV5-6 with TRBJ2-1; 10 positions match TRBD2. Trimming removed 9 bases from V and 6 bases from J; junction bases left unmatched: 9. The CDR3 is made up of 14 amino acids. CDR1 and CDR2 from the germline V gene are SGHDT and YYEEEE. CDR3 protein: CATALSGRGNEQFF. The CDR3 region has the DNA TGTGCCACTGCTCTAAGCGGGAGGGGCAATGAGCAGTTCTTC.

This rearrangement joins TRBV18 to TRBJ1-2; D gene unclear. Germline CDR1 and CDR2: KGHSH and LQKENI. The CDR3 is made up of 14 amino acids. Trimming pared 0 bases from V and 7 bases from J, leaving 12 bases between. CDR3 amino acids: CASSPPIDYSGYTF. CDR3 nucleotides: TGTGCCAGCTCACCACCGATCGATTACTCTGGCTACACCTTC.

Only a few counts were recorded for this clone. The chain is built from TRBV7-2 and TRBJ2-5; the match to TRBD2 covers 7 bases. With 1 base clipped from V and 4 bases from J, the junction kept 6 bases outside the gene matches. CDR1 and CDR2 (germline): SGHTA, FQGNSA. This CDR3 comprises 15 residues. The CDR3 loop is CASSLGTSVVETQYF. The CDR3 nucleotides read TGTGCCAGCAGCTTAGGGACTAGTGTCGTAGAGACCCAGTACTTC.

This chain uses TRBV15 with TRBJ1-2, with TRBD1 as a possible D gene (5 bases). With 4 bases removed from V and 3 bases from J, the gap between germline ends came to 12 bases. Germline CDR1 reads LNHNV; CDR2 reads YYDKDF (reference sequence). This CDR3 spans 14 amino acids. Here the CDR3 DNA reads TGTGCCACCAGCATGGCCAGGGACTACTATGGCTACACCTTC. This gives the protein CATSMARDYYGYTF.

The rearrangement links TRBV2 to TRBJ1-1, with D unresolved. The germline CDR1 and CDR2 sequences are SNHLY and FYNNEI. The CDR3 is 17 amino acids. The V and J ends lost 4 bases and 1 base respectively, with 19 bases between them. DNA for the CDR3: TGTGCCAGCAGTGTACACCCGACGACAACTGGGAACACTGAAGCTTTCTTT. It codes for CASSVHPTTTGNTEAFF.

This clone was recorded a few times. The chain combines TRBV10-1 with TRBJ2-7; D not certain. Trimming shortened V by 6 bases and J by 1 base, and 16 bases separated the two germline ends. The CDR3 spans 15 residues. In germline, CDR1 is WNHNN, CDR2 SYGVQD (reference sequence). The CDR3 sequence: CASRAGPPKSYEQYF. CDR3 DNA sequence: TGCGCCAGCAGGGCTGGTCCCCCGAAGTCCTACGAGCAGTACTTC.

This rearrangement joins TRBV4-3 to TRBJ1-2; unclear D gene. V was cut by 1 base and J by 5 bases, with 14 bases left in between. Germline lookup yields CDR1 LGHNA and CDR2 YSLEER. The CDR3 runs 15 residues. For the CDR3, the DNA is TGCGCCAGCAGCCAAGTTGCGGGTGGTGGGTATGGCTACACCTTC. This codes for CASSQVAGGGYGYTF.